The TCR beta chain under discussion was sequenced for a study of T cells in Graves' hyperthyroidism and ophthalmopathy. Regarding the study as a whole: Most thyroid clonotypes expanded above 0.001 appeared in blood too.

The CDR3 has 12 amino acids. V was clipped by 8 bases and J by 8 bases; unmatched bases: 6. CDR1 SQVTM and CDR2 ANQGSEA come from the germline V gene. Stable Graves' hyperthyroidism meant no ophthalmopathy progression within 18 months. Patients aged 18 to 65 with hyperthyroidism were newly diagnosed, with duration under 2 months. It was uncontrolled infection, other autoimmune disease, pregnancy or lactation that excluded patients. Note on this clonotype: What it binds is not known.

The CDR3 regions of TCR beta were amplified from RNA transcripts. Researchers ran a first-round RT-PCR on the TCR CDR3 using the HTBI primer set. MiXCR, applied by TCRdb to the multiplex PCR reads, yields one record per CDR3 protein. The sample carries some 510,000 distinct CDR3 sequences, around 46% recorded once. Sample: peripheral blood or thyroid tissue (not recorded which). This clonotype was obtained from a woman aged 18-35 years with Graves' hyperthyroidism. V and J are TRBV29-1 and TRBJ1-6, with 7 bases aligning to TRBD1. The CDR3 here is CSTTGLDSPLHF. CDR3 nucleotide sequence: TGCAGCACGACAGGGTTGGATTCACCCCTCCACTTT.